This record concerns one T cell receptor (beta chain) sequence. This sample was included in a study of T cell responses to AZD1222 COVID-19 vaccine. Across the whole study: Combined were second doses at about 4 or about 12 weeks.

Measured with immunoSEQ multiplex PCR; TCRdb has only the in-frame clones, and not every one. The data contain about 110,000 clones, 85% to 90% of them singletons. Germline V gene sequence: CDR1 MNHEY, CDR2 SVGAGI. The V end lost 0 bases, the J end lost 6 bases, and 11 bases lay between the germline ends. CDR3 length equals 14 residues. Here the sequenced sample was peripheral blood, taken on day 0 of AZD1222 vaccination. The receptor comes from an adult in good health. The chain couples TRBV6-5 to TRBJ1-2; D is possibly TRBD1 (6 bases). The CDR3 sequence: CASSYSKAGDGYTF. The CDR3 nucleotides read TGTGCCAGCAGTTACTCGAAGGCAGGGGATGGCTACACCTTC.